This T cell receptor (beta chain) was observed in a study of T-cell reconstitution after alpha-beta-depleted transplantation in children. The CDR3 consists of 13 residues. The germline CDR1 and CDR2 sequences are SGHRS and YFSETQ. Between the trimmed V and J ends, which lost 5 bases and 2 bases, there was a span of 7 bases. The study's findings and limits: Diversity of TCRbeta at day 60 was high in some patients, arising from surviving recipient T cells and thymic progenitors. A year had passed since transplant, and T-cell counts and diversity by then came mostly from newly produced T cells. There were reportedly several hundred expanded graft clones from which alpha-beta T cells came about two months after transplant.

Regarding this clonotype: Its antigen is not known.

This sample's TCRbeta library carried unique molecular identifier barcodes. TCRdb reprocessed the PCR reads with MiXCR, giving one entry per CDR3 protein. The sample includes 900,000 or so distinct CDR3 sequences, around 17% seen only once; the top ten take 5%. This chain uses TRBV5-1 with TRBJ2-2, with a tentative D call TRBD2 (5 bases). This receptor was taken from a male patient younger than 18 who had a stem cell transplant for acute lymphoblastic leukemia, so the T cells may come from the graft donor. The sample consisted of PBMCs, mostly from graft donor cells, taken 360 days after TCRalphabeta/CD19-depleted stem cell transplant. The CDR3 region is CASREANTGELFF. DNA of the CDR3: TGCGCCAGCAGGGAGGCTAACACCGGGGAGCTGTTTTTT.